Included here is one T cell receptor (beta chain) sequence, with context. The data are from a study of blood T cell repertoires in COVID-19. Study details: Sites in the United States, Italy and Spain provided acute and convalescent COVID-19 samples.

The V gene lost 6 bases and the J gene lost 0 bases, with 15 bases spanning the gap. Germline-derived CDR1 and CDR2 are SGHTA and FQGTGA. The length of the CDR3 is 16 residues. In the original workflow: Amplification with reference gene primers provided the estimates of nucleated cell counts. Some clones are missing from TCRdb's copy, which holds only in-frame ones; the method was immunoSEQ multiplex PCR. The V and J calls and the clone size are those of that table, but D and trimming were determined from the DNA. Of 300,000 or so clones in the sample, 65% to 90% were seen once. Specimen: PBMCs or T cells enriched from blood (not recorded which). The receptor was isolated from a woman younger than 35 who had recovered from COVID-19. The chain recombines TRBV7-3 with TRBJ2-1, with D hard to call. The CDR3 reads CASSPAPGGSYNEQFF. CDR3 coding DNA: TGTGCCAGCAGTCCGGCACCGGGTGGCTCCTACAATGAGCAGTTCTTC.